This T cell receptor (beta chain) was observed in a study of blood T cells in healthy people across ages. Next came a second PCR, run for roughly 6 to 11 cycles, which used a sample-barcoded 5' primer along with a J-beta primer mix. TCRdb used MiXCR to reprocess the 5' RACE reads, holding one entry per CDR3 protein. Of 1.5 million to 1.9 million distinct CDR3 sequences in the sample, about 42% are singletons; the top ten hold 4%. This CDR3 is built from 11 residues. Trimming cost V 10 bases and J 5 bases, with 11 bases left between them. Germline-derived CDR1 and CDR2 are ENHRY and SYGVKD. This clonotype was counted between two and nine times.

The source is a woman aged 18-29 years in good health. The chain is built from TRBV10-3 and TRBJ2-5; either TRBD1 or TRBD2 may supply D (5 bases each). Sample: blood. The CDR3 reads CATGTWETQYF. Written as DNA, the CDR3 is TGTGCCACCGGGACCTGGGAGACCCAGTACTTC.